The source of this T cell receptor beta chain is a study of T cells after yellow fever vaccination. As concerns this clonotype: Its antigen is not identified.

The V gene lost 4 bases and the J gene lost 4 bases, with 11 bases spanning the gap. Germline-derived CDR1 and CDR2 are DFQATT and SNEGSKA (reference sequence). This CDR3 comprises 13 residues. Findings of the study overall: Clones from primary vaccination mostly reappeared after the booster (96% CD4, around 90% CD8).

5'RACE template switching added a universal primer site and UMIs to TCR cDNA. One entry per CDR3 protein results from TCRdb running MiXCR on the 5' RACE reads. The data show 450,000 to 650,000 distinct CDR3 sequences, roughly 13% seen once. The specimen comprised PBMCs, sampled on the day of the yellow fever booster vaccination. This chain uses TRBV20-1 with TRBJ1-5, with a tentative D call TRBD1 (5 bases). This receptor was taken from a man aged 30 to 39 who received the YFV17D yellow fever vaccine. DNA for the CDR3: TGCAGTGCTACGGATGGGGGGAATCAGCCCCAGCATTTT. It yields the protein CSATDGGNQPQHF.